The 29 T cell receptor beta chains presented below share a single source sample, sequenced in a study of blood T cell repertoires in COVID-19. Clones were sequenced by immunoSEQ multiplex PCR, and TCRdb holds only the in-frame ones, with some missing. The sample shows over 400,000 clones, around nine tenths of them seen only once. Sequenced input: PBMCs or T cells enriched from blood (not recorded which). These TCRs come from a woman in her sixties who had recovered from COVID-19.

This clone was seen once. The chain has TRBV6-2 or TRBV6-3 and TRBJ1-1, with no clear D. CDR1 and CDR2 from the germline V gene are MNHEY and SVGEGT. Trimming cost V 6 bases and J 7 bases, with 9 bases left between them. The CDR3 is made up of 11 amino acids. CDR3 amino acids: CASSRSSEAFF. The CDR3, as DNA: TGTGCCAGCAGCAGGTCTAGTGAAGCTTTCTTT.

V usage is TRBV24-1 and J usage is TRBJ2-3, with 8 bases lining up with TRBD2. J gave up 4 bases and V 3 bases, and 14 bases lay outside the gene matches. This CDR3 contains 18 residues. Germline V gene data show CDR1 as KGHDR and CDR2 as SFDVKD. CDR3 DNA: TGTGCCACCAGTGATCCCTCAGGATTAGCGGGGCCGCCAGATACGCAGTATTTT. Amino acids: CATSDPSGLAGPPDTQYF.

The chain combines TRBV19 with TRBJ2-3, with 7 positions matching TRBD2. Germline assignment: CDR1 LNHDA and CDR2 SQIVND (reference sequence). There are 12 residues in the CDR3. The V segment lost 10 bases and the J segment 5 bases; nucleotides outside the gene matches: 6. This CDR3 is CATESGVDTQYF. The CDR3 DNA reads TGTGCCACCGAGAGCGGGGTAGATACGCAGTATTTT.

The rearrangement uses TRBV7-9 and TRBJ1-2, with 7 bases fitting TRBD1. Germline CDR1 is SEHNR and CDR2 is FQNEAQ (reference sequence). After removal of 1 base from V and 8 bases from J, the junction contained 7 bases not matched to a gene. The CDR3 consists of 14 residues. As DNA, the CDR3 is TGTGCCAGCAGCTTAGAGGGGACAGTTGGCGGCTACACCTTC. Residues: CASSLEGTVGGYTF. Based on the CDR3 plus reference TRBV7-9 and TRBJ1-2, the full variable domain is DTGVSQNPRHKITKRGQNVTFRCDPISEHNRLYWYRQTLGQGPEFLTYFQNEAQLEKSRLLSDRFSAERPKGSFSTLEIQRTEQGDSAMYLCASSLEGTVGGYTFGSGTRLTVV.

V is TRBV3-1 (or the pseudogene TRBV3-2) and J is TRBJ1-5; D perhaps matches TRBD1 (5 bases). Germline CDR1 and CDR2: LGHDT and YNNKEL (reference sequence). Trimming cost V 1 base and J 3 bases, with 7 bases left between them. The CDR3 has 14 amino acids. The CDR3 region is CASSQGGPNQPQHF. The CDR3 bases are TGTGCCAGCAGCCAAGGGGGCCCCAATCAGCCCCAGCATTTT.

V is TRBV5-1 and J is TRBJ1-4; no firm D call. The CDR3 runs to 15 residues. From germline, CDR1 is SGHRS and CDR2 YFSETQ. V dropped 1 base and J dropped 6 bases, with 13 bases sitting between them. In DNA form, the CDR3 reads TGCGCCAGCAGCTTGTCAGACGGAGGGTATGAAAAACTGTTTTTT. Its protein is CASSLSDGGYEKLFF.

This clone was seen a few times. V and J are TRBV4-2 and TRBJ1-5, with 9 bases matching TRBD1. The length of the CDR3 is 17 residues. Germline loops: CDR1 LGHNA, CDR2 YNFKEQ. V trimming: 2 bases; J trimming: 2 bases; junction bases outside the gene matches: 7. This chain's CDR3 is CASSQFNWTGGNQPQHF. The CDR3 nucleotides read TGTGCCAGCAGCCAATTCAACTGGACAGGGGGCAATCAGCCCCAGCATTTT.

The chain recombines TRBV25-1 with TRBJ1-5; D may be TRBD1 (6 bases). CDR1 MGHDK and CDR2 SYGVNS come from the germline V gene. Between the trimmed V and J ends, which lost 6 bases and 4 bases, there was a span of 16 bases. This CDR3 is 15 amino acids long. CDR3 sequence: CASSSSRGTNQPQHF. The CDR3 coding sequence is TGTGCCAGCAGCTCTAGCAGGGGTACAAATCAGCCCCAGCATTTT.

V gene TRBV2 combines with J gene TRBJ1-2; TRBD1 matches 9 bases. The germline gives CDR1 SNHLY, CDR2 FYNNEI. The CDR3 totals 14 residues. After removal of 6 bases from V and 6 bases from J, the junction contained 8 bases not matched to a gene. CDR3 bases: TGTGCCAGCAGAGAACAGGGGGCGGCTCATGGCTACACCTTC. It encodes CASREQGAAHGYTF.

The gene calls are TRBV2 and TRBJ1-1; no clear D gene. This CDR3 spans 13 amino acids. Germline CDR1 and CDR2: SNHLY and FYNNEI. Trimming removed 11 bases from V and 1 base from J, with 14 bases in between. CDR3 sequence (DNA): TGTGCCTCACACCTAAGGAGGAACACTGAAGCTTTCTTT. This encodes CASHLRRNTEAFF.

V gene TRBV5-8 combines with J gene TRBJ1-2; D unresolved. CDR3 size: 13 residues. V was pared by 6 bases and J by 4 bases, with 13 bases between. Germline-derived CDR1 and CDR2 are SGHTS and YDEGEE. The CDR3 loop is CASIPEMRYGYTF. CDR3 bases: TGTGCCAGCATCCCTGAAATGCGCTATGGCTACACCTTC.

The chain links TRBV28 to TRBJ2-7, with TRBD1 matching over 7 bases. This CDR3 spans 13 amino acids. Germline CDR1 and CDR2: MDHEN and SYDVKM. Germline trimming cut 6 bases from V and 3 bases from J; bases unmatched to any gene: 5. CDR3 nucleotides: TGTGCCAGCAGAGGGACAGTGCTCTACGAGCAGTACTTC. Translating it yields CASRGTVLYEQYF.

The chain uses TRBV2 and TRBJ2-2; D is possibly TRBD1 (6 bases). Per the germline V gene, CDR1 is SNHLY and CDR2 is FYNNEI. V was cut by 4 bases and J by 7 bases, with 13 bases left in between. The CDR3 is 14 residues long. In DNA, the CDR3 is TGTGCCAGCAGTGCAACAGGGATAGGCGGGGAGCTGTTTTTT. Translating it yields CASSATGIGGELFF.

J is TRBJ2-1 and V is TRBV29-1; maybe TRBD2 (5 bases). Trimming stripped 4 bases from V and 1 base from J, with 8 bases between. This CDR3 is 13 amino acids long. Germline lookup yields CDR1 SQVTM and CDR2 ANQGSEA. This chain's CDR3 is CSVVWESYNEQFF. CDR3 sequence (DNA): TGCAGCGTTGTGTGGGAGTCCTACAATGAGCAGTTCTTC.

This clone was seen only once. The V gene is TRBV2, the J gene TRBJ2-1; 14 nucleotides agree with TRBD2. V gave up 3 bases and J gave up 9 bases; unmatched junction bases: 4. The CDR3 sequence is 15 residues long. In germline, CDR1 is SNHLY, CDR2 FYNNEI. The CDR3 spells CASSETSGGASEQFF. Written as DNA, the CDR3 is TGTGCCAGCAGTGAGACTAGCGGGGGGGCCAGTGAGCAGTTCTTC.

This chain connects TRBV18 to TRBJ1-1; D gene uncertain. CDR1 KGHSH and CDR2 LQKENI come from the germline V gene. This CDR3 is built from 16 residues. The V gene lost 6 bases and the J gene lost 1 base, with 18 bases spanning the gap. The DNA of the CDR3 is TGTGCCAGCTCCCACGGACGAGGGAAGACGAACACTGAAGCTTTCTTT. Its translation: CASSHGRGKTNTEAFF.

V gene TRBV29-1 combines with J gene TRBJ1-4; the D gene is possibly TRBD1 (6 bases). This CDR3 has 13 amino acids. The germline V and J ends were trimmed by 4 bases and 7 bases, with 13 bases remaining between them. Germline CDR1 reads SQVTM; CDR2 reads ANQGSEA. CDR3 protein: CSVVWGRGEKLFF. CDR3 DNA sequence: TGCAGCGTTGTTTGGGGCAGGGGTGAAAAACTGTTTTTT.

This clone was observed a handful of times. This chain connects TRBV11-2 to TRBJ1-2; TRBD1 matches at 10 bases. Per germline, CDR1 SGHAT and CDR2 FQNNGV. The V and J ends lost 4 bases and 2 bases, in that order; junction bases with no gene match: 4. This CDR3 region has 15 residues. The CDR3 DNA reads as TGTGCCAGCAGCTCGACAGGGGGCGAGAACTATGGCTACACCTTC. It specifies CASSSTGGENYGYTF.

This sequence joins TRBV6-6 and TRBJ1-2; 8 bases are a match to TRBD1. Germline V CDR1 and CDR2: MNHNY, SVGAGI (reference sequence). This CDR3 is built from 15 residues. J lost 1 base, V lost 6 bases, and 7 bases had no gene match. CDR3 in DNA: TGTGCCAGCAGCCAGGGACAGGTTTTTAACTATGGCTACACCTTC. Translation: CASSQGQVFNYGYTF.

DNA of the CDR3: TGCAGCGTGGTCACAGGCTCCTACAATGAGCAGTTCTTC. It translates to CSVVTGSYNEQFF. The chain recombines TRBV29-1 with TRBJ2-1, with a weak D call TRBD1 (5 bases). There are 13 residues in the CDR3. Trimming left V 6 bases short and J 0 bases short, with 9 bases between. Looked up from germline, CDR1 is SQVTM and CDR2 is ANQGSEA.

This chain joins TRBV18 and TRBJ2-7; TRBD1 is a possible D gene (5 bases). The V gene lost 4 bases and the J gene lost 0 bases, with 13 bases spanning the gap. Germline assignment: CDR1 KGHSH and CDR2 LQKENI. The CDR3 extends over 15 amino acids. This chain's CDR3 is CASSLQEYGSYEQYV. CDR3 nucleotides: TGTGCCAGCTCACTACAGGAGTACGGCTCCTACGAGCAGTACGTC.

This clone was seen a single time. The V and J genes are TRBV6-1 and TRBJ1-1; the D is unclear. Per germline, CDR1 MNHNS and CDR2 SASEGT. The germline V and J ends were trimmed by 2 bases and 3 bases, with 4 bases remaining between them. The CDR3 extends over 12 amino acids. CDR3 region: CASSEQDTEAFF. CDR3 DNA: TGTGCCAGCAGTGAACAGGACACTGAAGCTTTCTTT.

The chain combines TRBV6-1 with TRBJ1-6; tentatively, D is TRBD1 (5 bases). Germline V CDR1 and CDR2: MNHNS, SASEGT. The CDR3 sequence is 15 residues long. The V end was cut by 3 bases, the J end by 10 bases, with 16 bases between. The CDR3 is CASSEDTRAWSPLHF. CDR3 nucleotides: TGTGCCAGCAGTGAGGACACCAGAGCGTGGTCACCCCTCCACTTT.

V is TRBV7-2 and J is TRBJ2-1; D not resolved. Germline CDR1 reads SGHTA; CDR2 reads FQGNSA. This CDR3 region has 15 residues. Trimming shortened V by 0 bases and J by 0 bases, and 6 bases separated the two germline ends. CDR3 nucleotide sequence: TGTGCCAGCAGCTTAGCGGTCAGCTCCTACAATGAGCAGTTCTTC. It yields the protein CASSLAVSSYNEQFF.

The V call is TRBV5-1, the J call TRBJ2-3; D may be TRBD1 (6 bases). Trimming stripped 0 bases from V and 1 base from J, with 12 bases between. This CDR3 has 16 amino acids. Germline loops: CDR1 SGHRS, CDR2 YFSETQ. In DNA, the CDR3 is TGCGCCAGCAGCTTGGCAGGGGCTACCCGCACAGATACGCAGTATTTT. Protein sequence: CASSLAGATRTDTQYF. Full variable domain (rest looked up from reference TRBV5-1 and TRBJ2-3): KAGVTQTPRYLIKTRGQQVTLSCSPISGHRSVSWYQQTPGQGLQFLFEYFSETQRNKGNFPGRFSGRQFSNSRSEMNVSTLELGDSALYLCASSLAGATRTDTQYFGPGTRLTVL.

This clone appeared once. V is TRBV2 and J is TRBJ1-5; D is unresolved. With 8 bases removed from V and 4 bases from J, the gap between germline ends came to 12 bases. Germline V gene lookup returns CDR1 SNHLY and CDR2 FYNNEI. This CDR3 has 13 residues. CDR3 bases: TGTGCCAGCGGCGACTATCAGAATCAGCCCCAGCATTTT. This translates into CASGDYQNQPQHF. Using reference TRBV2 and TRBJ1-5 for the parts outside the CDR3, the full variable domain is EPEVTQTPSHQVTQMGQEVILRCVPISNHLYFYWYRQILGQKVEFLVSFYNNEISEKSEIFDDQFSVERPDGSNFTLKIRSTKLEDSAMYFCASGDYQNQPQHFGDGTRLSIL.

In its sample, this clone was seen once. The CDR3: CASTRLGYGTALNNEQFF. The CDR3 DNA is TGTGCCAGCACACGGCTCGGTTACGGGACAGCCTTGAACAATGAGCAGTTCTTC. This rearrangement joins TRBV3-1 (or the pseudogene TRBV3-2) to TRBJ2-1, with 7 positions matching TRBD1. This CDR3 has 18 amino acids. CDR1 LGHDT and CDR2 YNNKEL come from the germline V gene (reference sequence). V lost 7 bases, J lost 5 bases, and 20 bases stayed unmatched.

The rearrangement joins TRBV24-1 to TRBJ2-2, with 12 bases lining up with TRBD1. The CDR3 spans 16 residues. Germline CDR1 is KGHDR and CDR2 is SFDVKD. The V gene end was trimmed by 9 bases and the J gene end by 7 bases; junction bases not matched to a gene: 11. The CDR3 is CATSDRGQGAYGELFF. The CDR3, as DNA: TGTGCCACCTCTGATCGGGGACAGGGGGCCTACGGGGAGCTGTTTTTT.

This chain's CDR3 is CASSQALGVRQASYEQYF. The CDR3 DNA reads as TGCGCCAGCAGCCAAGCCCTCGGGGTTCGGCAGGCCTCCTACGAGCAGTACTTC. J is TRBJ2-7 and V is TRBV4-1; tentatively, D is TRBD2 (5 bases). Germline V lookup: CDR1 MGHRA, CDR2 YSYEKL. The V end was cut by 1 base, the J end by 0 bases, with 19 bases between. The CDR3 sequence is 18 residues long.